This TCR beta chain was retrieved from a study of OX40 agonist ivuxolimab in advanced cancers. Study information: Patients undergoing dose escalation presented with hepatocellular carcinoma, melanoma, renal cell or head and neck cancer.

The CDR3 is 14 amino acids. CDR1 and CDR2 from the germline V gene are SGHAT and FQNNGV. Trimming pared 1 base from V and 6 bases from J, leaving 12 bases between. Study observations and caveats: In a subset of nonresponders, normalized T-cell clonal expansion was also low.

The data were produced by immunoSEQ multiplex PCR, yet TCRdb's version contains in-frame clones alone and is incomplete. This table holds about 79,000 clones, 88% found once. Worth noting for this clone: The antigen remains unidentified.

The receptor was derived from an adult with an advanced solid tumor such as melanoma, head and neck, liver or kidney cancer. The material was CD4+ or CD8+ T cells sorted from blood, obtained in a trial of the OX40 agonist ivuxolimab. The chain uses TRBV11-2 and TRBJ1-1; maybe TRBD1 (6 bases). In nucleotides, the CDR3 is TGTGCCAGCAGCTTAGTGGTTGGGGGCCCTGAAGCTTTCTTT. Protein product: CASSLVVGGPEAFF.